Listed below are T cell receptor beta chains from one sample, sequenced in a study of cytomegalovirus exposure and HLA in healthy donors. Generated by immunoSEQ multiplex PCR, the TCRdb table keeps only in-frame clones and is missing some. The sample lists approximately 160,000 clones; approximately 71% were seen once. The sequencing input was PBMCs. Receptors originate from a woman younger than 30 in good health and CMV-seropositive. The CDR3 runs from the conserved cysteine through the conserved F or W. The D gene is left open where the match is weak. Clone size is shown for a subset of rows, as once, few, many or a class of expanded clone.

d_gene	v_gene	abundance	j_gene	CDR3nt	CDR3aa
TRBD1	TRBV7-9	NA	TRBJ1-4	TGTGCCAGCAGCCGCAGGACAGGGGAAATCTTACGTGAAAAACTGTTTTTT	CASSRRTGEILREKLFF
NA	TRBV28	few	TRBJ1-5	TGTGCCAGCAGGAGGGCACGCGTGCTTAGCAATCAGCCCCAGCATTTT	CASRRARVLSNQPQHF
TRBD1	TRBV6-1	NA	TRBJ1-4	TGTGCCAGCAGTGGATTTATCGCCGGGACAGGTGGTGAAAAACTGTTTTTT	CASSGFIAGTGGEKLFF
TRBD2	TRBV6-5	NA	TRBJ2-7	TGTGCCAGCAGTTACTCGGACGGGGGGATCCACGAGCAGTACTTC	CASSYSDGGIHEQYF
NA	TRBV4-2	NA	TRBJ2-1	TGTGCCAGCAGCCAAGTAACTAGCTCTAGCTCCTACAATGAGCAGTTCTTC	CASSQVTSSSSYNEQFF
TRBD1	TRBV7-3	NA	TRBJ1-3	TGTGCCAGCAGCTCTACCGGGACAGGATCAGGAAACACCATATATTTT	CASSSTGTGSGNTIYF
NA	TRBV7-2	NA	TRBJ1-3	TGTGCCAGCAGCTTATCGTCCCCAGGCTCTGGAAACACCATATATTTT	CASSLSSPGSGNTIYF
TRBD1	TRBV7-3	NA	TRBJ1-6	TGTGCCAGCAGCTTCGGGACAGATAATTCACCCCTCCACTTT	CASSFGTDNSPLHF
TRBD2	TRBV7-3	NA	TRBJ2-1	TGTGCCAGCAGCGAACTAGCGGGCTCCTACAATGAGCAGTTCTTC	CASSELAGSYNEQFF
NA	TRBV2	NA	TRBJ1-1	TGTGCCAGCAGTGCTCGTTTGGGCTCTGAAGCTTTCTTT	CASSARLGSEAFF
NA	TRBV6-6	NA	TRBJ1-3	TGTGCCAGCAATTCGGGGGGCGGTGGAGCCATATATTTT	CASNSGGGGAIYF
NA	TRBV7-3	NA	TRBJ2-7	TGTGCCAGCAGTCCAAGTCCAGCCTACGAGCAGTACTTC	CASSPSPAYEQYF
NA	TRBV30	NA	TRBJ2-5	TGTGCCTGGAGTAGAGGGCCTCATCGGGAGACCCAGTACTTC	CAWSRGPHRETQYF
NA	TRBV30	NA	TRBJ1-1	TGTGCCTGGCGCAAGTGGGGGGGATTGGGTGCTGAAGCTTTCTTT	CAWRKWGGLGAEAFF
TRBD1	TRBV27	NA	TRBJ1-2	TGTGCCACCAGAACAGGGGATGGCTACACCTTC	CATRTGDGYTF
NA	TRBV30	NA	TRBJ1-2	TGTGCCTGGTCCTTAGGCGGTGGCTACACCTTC	CAWSLGGGYTF
TRBD1	TRBV4-3	once	TRBJ1-2	TGCGCCAGCAGCCATTGGGACAGCCCTTTTGGCTACACCTTC	CASSHWDSPFGYTF
NA	TRBV30	NA	TRBJ2-5	TGTGCCTGGTCCGTAACCTCTCGCGGCGAGACCCAGTACTTC	CAWSVTSRGETQYF
TRBD1	TRBV5-1	NA	TRBJ1-4	TGCGCCAGCAGCCGAGGGACAGGGAACGAGGGGAGTGAAAAACTGTTTTTT	CASSRGTGNEGSEKLFF
TRBD1	TRBV11-3	NA	TRBJ2-3	TGTGCCAGCAGCTTGGGACAGGCTAGCACAGATACGCAGTATTTT	CASSLGQASTDTQYF
NA	TRBV18	NA	TRBJ2-3	TGTGCCAGCTCACCAAGGCGGGCCAGCACAGATACGCAGTATTTT	CASSPRRASTDTQYF
NA	TRBV30	NA	TRBJ2-7	TGTGCCTGGAGTGGACAGGCTACCTACGAGCAGTACTTC	CAWSGQATYEQYF
NA	TRBV6-5	few	TRBJ1-3	TGTGCCAGCAGTTACTCCACAACAGGGTTAGGAAACACCATATATTTT	CASSYSTTGLGNTIYF
NA	TRBV2	few	TRBJ2-7	TGTGCCAGCAAGCCGGAGCAGGGCTACGAGCAGTACTTC	CASKPEQGYEQYF
NA	TRBV30	NA	TRBJ1-2	TGTGCCTGGAGTGTACTCAACAGAAGACCCTATGGCTACACCTTC	CAWSVLNRRPYGYTF
TRBD1	TRBV2	NA	TRBJ2-3	TGTGCCAGCAGTGGAACAGGGGGCCACACAGATACGCAGTATTTT	CASSGTGGHTDTQYF
TRBD2	TRBV27	NA	TRBJ2-2	TGTGCCAGCAGTTCCGGGACTAGCGGAACCGGGGAGCTGTTTTTT	CASSSGTSGTGELFF
TRBD2	TRBV18	NA	TRBJ2-7	TGTGCCAGCTCACCGCCCGGGACTAGTCGGGTCGGCGAGCAGTACTTC	CASSPPGTSRVGEQYF
TRBD2	TRBV7-2	few	TRBJ2-5	TGTGCCAGCAGCCTTAAGCGGGGGGGTGAGACCCAGTACTTC	CASSLKRGGETQYF
NA	TRBV7-9	NA	TRBJ2-1	TGTGCCAGCAGCGTCCGGGATGCCGCCCTCAATGAGCAGTTCTTC	CASSVRDAALNEQFF
NA	TRBV5-4	few	TRBJ1-2	TGTGCCAGCAGCTTTCAGGGAGGCTATGGCTACACCTTC	CASSFQGGYGYTF
NA	TRBV6-5	few	TRBJ1-1	TGTGCCAGCAGTTACGATGGTCGGTACACTGAAGCTTTCTTT	CASSYDGRYTEAFF
TRBD2	TRBV27	NA	TRBJ2-3	TGTGCCAGCAGTTTATGGGCGGGGGGTGCCACAGATACGCAGTATTTT	CASSLWAGGATDTQYF
TRBD2	TRBV5-1	NA	TRBJ2-3	TGCGCCAGCAGCTTGGTGATAGCGGGAAACTCAGATACGCAGTATTTT	CASSLVIAGNSDTQYF
NA	TRBV7-2	few	TRBJ2-7	TGTGCCAGCAGCTTTGAACAGTCCTCCTACGAGCAGTACTTC	CASSFEQSSYEQYF
TRBD1	TRBV18	NA	TRBJ1-4	TGTGCCAGCTCACCACAGGGGGCGGCCAGTGAAAAACTGTTTTTT	CASSPQGAASEKLFF
NA	TRBV27	NA	TRBJ2-1	TGTGCCAGCAGTTTATTGGCTCGGCGGGACCAGTTCTTC	CASSLLARRDQFF
TRBD2	TRBV4-1	few	TRBJ2-7	TGCGCCAGCAGCCAAGAAACGCCTAGCGGGTATAGCTCCTACGAGCAGTACTTC	CASSQETPSGYSSYEQYF
TRBD1	TRBV6-6	NA	TRBJ1-5	TGTGCCAGCAGGACGACAGGGGGATATAATCAGCCCCAGCATTTT	CASRTTGGYNQPQHF
TRBD1	TRBV4-1	NA	TRBJ1-5	TGCGCCAGCAGCCTGGGACAGGGCGGTCAGCCCCAGCATTTT	CASSLGQGGQPQHF
NA	TRBV19	NA	TRBJ2-1	TGTGCCAGTAGTGAACTAGCTCTAAACAATGAGCAGTTCTTC	CASSELALNNEQFF
TRBD1	TRBV6-1	few	TRBJ1-5	TGTGCCAGCAGTGAAGCAGGACAGGAGTATCAGCCCCAGCATTTT	CASSEAGQEYQPQHF
NA	TRBV9	NA	TRBJ1-1	TGTGCCAGCAGCGCACACATGAACACTGAAGCTTTCTTT	CASSAHMNTEAFF
TRBD1	TRBV27	NA	TRBJ2-7	TGTGCCAGCAGGAAACAGGGGGGCGAGCAGTACTTC	CASRKQGGEQYF
TRBD1	TRBV29-1	NA	TRBJ1-1	TGCAGCGTACGACAGGGGGCGAACACTGAAGCTTTCTTT	CSVRQGANTEAFF
NA	TRBV5-1	NA	TRBJ2-7	TGCGCCAGCAGCTTCCTAAGCGGCTACGAGCAGTACTTC	CASSFLSGYEQYF
TRBD2	TRBV28	NA	TRBJ2-1	TGTGCCAGCAGGTGGACTAGCGGGGGGTCTGAGCAGTTCTTC	CASRWTSGGSEQFF
TRBD2	TRBV9	NA	TRBJ2-5	TGTGCCAGCAGCGCCGGGGGGGCCGTAGGGGAGACCCAGTACTTC	CASSAGGAVGETQYF
TRBD2	TRBV7-8	once	TRBJ2-7	TGTGCCAGCAGCTTAGGCATTGGACTAGCGTACGAGCAGTACTTC	CASSLGIGLAYEQYF
TRBD1	TRBV27	NA	TRBJ2-1	TGTGCCAGCAGTTTGCTTGCAGGGACAGGGGATAATGAGCAGTTCTTC	CASSLLAGTGDNEQFF
NA	TRBV27	few	TRBJ2-5	TGTGCCAGCAGTCAGCACCACAGGACCCAGTACTTC	CASSQHHRTQYF
TRBD2	TRBV9	few	TRBJ2-7	TGTGCCAGCAGCGTAGACGGGAGGGCCTCCTACGAGCAGTACTTC	CASSVDGRASYEQYF
TRBD1	TRBV10-1	NA	TRBJ1-2	TGCGCCAGCAGTGACAGGGGGAACTATGGCTACACCTTC	CASSDRGNYGYTF